This TCR beta chain is from a study of blood T cells in healthy people across ages. The study's findings and limits: Naive CD4+ cells and diversity were both higher in long-lived donors than in aged donors.

Primers used in a second PCR of roughly 6 to 11 cycles were a sample-barcoded 5' primer and a J-beta primer mix. Each TCR beta cDNA got a 12-nucleotide random molecular identifier. Using its own MiXCR run on the 5' RACE reads, TCRdb lists one record per CDR3 protein. The sample lists 1.8 million or so distinct CDR3 sequences; more than 35% were seen once. CDR1 is MNHEY, CDR2 SVGEGT, per germline. The CDR3 totals 13 residues. Total RNA, at least 5.5 micrograms per sample, came from PBMCs. This clonotype has a handful of counts. Its specificity is not known. An end of the junction does not agree with germline; a read error may underlie this.

The TCR was taken from a human donor in good health. The chain links TRBV6-2 or TRBV6-3 to TRBJ2-7; D tentatively fits TRBD1 or TRBD2 (5 bases each). The sample was blood. CDR3 residues: CASSYGTGLVQYF. CDR3 nucleotide sequence: TGCGCCAGCAGTTACGGGACGGGGTTGGTGCAGTACTTC.